The clone carrying this T cell receptor beta chain has a handful of counts. Its target is unknown. The data were obtained in a study of CD8+ T cells in alopecia areata. General study results and limits: Tofacitinib yielded significantly lower scalp clonality and fewer expanded CD8+ clones among the top 100.

The CDR3 runs to 18 residues. The ends were cut back, 0 bases at V and 2 bases at J, with 16 bases in the middle. Germline V gene sequence: CDR1 MGHRA, CDR2 YSYEKL. Treatment of the sample: oral pan-JAK inhibitor, 5-10 mg twice daily. Sequencing relied on a cDNA template that was reverse transcribed from extracted RNA. Data came from immunoSEQ multiplex PCR; TCRdb stores just in-frame clones and leaves some out. The sample yields about 180,000 clones, 40% to 55% seen once. The starting material was CD8+ T cells sorted from blood, obtained between weeks 51 and 52, from a patient treated with tofacitinib. The TCR sequence derives from a human donor with alopecia areata. The gene calls are TRBV4-1 and TRBJ2-2; tentative D call: TRBD1 (6 bases). This CDR3 reads CASSQEWNWGTNTGELFF. CDR3 in DNA: TGCGCCAGCAGCCAAGAATGGAACTGGGGGACAAACACCGGGGAGCTGTTTTTT.